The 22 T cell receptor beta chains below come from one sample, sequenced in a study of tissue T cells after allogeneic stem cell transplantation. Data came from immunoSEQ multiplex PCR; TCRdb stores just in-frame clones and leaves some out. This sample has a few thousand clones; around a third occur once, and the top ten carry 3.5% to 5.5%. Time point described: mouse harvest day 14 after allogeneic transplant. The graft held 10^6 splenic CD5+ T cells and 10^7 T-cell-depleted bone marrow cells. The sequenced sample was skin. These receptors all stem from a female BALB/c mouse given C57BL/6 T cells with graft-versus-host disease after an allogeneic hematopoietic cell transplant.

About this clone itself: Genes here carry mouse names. CDR3 in amino acids: CASSFQGAGEQYF. CDR3 DNA, as far as it was read: TGTGCCAGCAGTTTCCAGGGGGCTGGGGAACAGTAC. This chain links TRBV14 with TRBJ2-7; 8 bases are a match to TRBD1. The CDR3 end falls 1 residue outside the read, so it is completed with the germline J gene. The CDR3 extends over 13 amino acids. Trimming cost V 1 base and J 7 bases; bases outside gene matches: 4. Germline V lookup: CDR1 SGHDT, CDR2 FRDEAV.

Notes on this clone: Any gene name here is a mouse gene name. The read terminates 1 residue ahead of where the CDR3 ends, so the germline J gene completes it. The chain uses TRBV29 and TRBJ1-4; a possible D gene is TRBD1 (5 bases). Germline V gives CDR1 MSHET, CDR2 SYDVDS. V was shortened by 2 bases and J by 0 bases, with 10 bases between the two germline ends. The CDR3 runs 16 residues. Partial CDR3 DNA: TGTGCTAGCAGTTTACCTCGGACAATTTCCAACGAAAGATTATTT. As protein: CASSLPRTISNERLF. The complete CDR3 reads CASSLPRTISNERLFF. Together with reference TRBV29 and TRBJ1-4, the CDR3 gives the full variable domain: DMKVTQMPRYLIKRMGENVLLECGQDMSHETMYWYRQDPGLGLQLIYISYDVDSNSEGDIPKGYRVSRKKREHFSLILDSAKTNQTSVYFCASSLPRTISNERLFFGHGTKLSVL.

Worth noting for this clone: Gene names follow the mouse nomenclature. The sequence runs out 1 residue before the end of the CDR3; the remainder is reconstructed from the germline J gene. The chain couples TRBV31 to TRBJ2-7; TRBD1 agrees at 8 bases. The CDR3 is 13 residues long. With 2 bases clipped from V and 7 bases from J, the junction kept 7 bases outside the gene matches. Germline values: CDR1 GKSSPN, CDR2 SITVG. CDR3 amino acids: CAWSFRGRGEQYF. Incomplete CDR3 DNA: TGTGCCTGGAGTTTCAGGGGGCGCGGGGAACAGTAC.

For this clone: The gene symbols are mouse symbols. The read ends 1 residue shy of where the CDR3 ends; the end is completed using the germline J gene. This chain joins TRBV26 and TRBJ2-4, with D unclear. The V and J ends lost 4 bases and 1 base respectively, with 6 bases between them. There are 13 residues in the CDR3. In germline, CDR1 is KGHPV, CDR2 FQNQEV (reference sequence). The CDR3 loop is CASSQEGQNTLYF. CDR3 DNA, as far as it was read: TGTGCCAGCAGTCAGGAGGGTCAAAACACCTTGTAC.

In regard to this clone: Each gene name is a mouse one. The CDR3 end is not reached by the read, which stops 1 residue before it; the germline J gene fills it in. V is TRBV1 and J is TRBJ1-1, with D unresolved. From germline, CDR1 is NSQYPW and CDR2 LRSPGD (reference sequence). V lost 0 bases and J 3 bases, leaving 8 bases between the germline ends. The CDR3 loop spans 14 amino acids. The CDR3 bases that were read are TGCACCTGCAGTGCAGATACGAGGTACACAGAAGTCTTC. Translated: CTCSADTRYTEVF. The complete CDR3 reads CTCSADTRYTEVFF.

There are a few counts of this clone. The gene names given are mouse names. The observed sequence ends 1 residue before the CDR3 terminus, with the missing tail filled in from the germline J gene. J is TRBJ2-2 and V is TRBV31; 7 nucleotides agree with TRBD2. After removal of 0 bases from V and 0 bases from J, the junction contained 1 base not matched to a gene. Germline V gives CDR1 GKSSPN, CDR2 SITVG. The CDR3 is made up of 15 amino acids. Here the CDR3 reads CAWSLGGSNTGQLYF. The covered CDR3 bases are TGTGCCTGGAGTCTTGGGGGGTCAAACACCGGGCAGCTCTAC. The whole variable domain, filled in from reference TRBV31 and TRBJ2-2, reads AQTIHQWPVAEIKAVGSPLSLGCTIKGKSSPNLYWYWQATGGTLQQLFYSITVGQVESVVQLNLSASRPKDDQFILSTEKLLLSHSGFYLCAWSLGGSNTGQLYFGEGSKLTVL.

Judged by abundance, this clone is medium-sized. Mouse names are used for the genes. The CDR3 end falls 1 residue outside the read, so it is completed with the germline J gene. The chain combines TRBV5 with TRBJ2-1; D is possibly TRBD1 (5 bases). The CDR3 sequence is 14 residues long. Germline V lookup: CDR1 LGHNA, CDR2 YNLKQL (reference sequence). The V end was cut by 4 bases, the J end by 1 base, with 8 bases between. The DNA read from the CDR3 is TGTGCCAGCAGCCCCCGACAGAACTATGCTGAGCAGTTC. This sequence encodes CASSPRQNYAEQF. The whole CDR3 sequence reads CASSPRQNYAEQFF.

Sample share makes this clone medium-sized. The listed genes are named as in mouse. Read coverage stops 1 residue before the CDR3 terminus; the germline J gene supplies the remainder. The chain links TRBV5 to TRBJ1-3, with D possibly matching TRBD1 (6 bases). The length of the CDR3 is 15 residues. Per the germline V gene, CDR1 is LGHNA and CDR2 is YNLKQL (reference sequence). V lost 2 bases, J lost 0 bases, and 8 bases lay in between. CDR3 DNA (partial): TGTGCCAGCAGCCAAAACAGGGTTTCTGGAAATACGCTCTAT. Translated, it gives CASSQNRVSGNTLY. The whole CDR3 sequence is CASSQNRVSGNTLYF.

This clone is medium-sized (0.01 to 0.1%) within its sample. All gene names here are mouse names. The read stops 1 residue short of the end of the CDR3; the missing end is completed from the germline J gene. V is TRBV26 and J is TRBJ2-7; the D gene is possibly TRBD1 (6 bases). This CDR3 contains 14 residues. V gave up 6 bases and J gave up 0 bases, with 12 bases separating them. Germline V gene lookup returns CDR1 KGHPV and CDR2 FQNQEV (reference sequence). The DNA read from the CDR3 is TGTGCCAGCAGGGCGGGACAAAGCTCCTATGAACAGTAC. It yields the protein CASRAGQSSYEQY. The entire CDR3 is CASRAGQSSYEQYF.

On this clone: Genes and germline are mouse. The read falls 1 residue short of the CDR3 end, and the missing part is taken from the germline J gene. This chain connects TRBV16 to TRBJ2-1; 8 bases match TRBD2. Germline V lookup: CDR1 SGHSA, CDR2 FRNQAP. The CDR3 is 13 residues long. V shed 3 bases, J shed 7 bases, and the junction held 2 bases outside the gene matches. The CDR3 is CASSLGGRAEQFF. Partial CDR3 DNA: TGTGCAAGCAGCTTGGGGGGGCGGGCTGAGCAGTTC.

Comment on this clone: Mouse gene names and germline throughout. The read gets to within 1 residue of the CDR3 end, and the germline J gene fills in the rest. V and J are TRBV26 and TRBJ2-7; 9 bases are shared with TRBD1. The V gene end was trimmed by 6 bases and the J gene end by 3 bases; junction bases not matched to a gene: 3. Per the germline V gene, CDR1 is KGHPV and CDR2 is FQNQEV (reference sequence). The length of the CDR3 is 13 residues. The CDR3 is CASSRTGVYEQYF. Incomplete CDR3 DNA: TGTGCCAGCAGCCGGACAGGGGTCTATGAACAGTAC.

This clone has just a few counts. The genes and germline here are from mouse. CDR3 protein: CASRASAETLYF. The part of the CDR3 DNA that was read is TGTGCCAGCAGGGCTAGTGCAGAAACGCTGTAT. The chain is built from TRBV19 and TRBJ2-3; D ambiguous. The read terminates 1 residue before the CDR3 end, so the remaining end is supplied by the germline J gene. The length of the CDR3 is 12 residues. The germline gives CDR1 FNHDT, CDR2 SITEND (reference sequence). Trimming cost V 5 bases and J 0 bases, with 4 bases left between them.

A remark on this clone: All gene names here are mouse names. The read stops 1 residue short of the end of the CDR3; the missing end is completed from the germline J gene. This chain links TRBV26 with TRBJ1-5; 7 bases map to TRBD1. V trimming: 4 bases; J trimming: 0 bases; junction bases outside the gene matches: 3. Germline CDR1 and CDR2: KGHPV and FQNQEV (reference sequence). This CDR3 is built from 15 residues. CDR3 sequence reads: CASSPTGNNNQAPLF. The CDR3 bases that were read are TGTGCCAGCAGTCCGACAGGGAATAACAACCAGGCTCCGCTT. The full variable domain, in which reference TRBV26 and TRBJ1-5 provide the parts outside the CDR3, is NSKVIQTPRYLVKGQGQKAKMRCIPEKGHPVVFWYQQNKNNEFKFLINFQNQEVLQQIDMTEKRFSAECPSNSPCSLEIQSSEAGDSALYLCASSPTGNNNQAPLFGEGTRLSVL.

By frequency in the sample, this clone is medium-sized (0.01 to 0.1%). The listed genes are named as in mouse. The chain's CDR3 is CASSLRLGGYEQYF. Partial CDR3 DNA: TGTGCCAGCAGCTTAAGACTGGGGGGCTATGAACAGTAC. The rearrangement uses TRBV3 and TRBJ2-7, with 10 bases that match TRBD2. The read comes to an end 1 residue before the CDR3 does, leaving the germline J gene to fill in the end. The CDR3 is 14 amino acids. The trim removed 2 bases at V and 3 bases at J, leaving 1 base unmatched. The germline gives CDR1 SNHLY, CDR2 FYNGKV (reference sequence). Looking up the rest from reference TRBV3 and TRBJ2-7 gives the full variable domain: GPKVLQIPSHQIIDMGQMVTLNCDPVSNHLYFYWYKQILGQQMEFLVNFYNGKVMEKSKLFKDQFSVERPDGSYFTLKIQPTALEDSAVYFCASSLRLGGYEQYFGPGTRLTVL.

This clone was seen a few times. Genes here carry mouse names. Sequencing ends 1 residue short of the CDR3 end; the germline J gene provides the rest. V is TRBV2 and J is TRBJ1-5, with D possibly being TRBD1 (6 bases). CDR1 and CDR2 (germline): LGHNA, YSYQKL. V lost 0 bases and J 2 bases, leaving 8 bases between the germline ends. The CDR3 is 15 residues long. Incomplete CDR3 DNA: TGTGCCAGCAGCCAAGAGGCAGGGGACAACCAGGCTCCGCTT. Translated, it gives CASSQEAGDNQAPL. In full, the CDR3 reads CASSQEAGDNQAPLF.

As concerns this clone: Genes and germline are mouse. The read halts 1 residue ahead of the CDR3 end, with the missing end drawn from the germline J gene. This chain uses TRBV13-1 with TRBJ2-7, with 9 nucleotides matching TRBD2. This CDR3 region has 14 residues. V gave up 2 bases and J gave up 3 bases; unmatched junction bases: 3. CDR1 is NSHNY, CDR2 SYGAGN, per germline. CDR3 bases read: TGTGCCAGCAGTGAAGCTGGGGGGGGCTATGAACAGTAC. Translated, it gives CASSEAGGGYEQY. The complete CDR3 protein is CASSEAGGGYEQYF.

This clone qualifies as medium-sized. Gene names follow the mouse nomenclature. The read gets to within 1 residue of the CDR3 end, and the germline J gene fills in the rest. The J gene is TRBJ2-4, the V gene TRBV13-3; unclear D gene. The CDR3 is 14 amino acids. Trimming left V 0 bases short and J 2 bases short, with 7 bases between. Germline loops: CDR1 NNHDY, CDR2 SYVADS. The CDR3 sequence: CASSDAGDQNTLYF. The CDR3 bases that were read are TGTGCCAGCAGTGATGCCGGGGATCAAAACACCTTGTAC.

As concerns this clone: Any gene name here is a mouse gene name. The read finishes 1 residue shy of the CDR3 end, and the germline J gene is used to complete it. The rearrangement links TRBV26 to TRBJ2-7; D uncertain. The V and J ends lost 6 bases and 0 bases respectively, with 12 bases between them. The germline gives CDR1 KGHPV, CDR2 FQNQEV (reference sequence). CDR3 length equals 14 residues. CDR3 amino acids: CASSPRFPSYEQYF. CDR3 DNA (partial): TGTGCCAGCAGCCCCAGGTTTCCCTCCTATGAACAGTAC.

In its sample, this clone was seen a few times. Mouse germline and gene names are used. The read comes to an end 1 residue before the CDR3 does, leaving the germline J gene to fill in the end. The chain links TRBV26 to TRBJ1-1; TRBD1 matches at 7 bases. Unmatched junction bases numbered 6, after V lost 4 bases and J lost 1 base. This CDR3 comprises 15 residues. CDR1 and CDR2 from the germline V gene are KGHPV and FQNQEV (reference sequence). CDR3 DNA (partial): TGTGCCAGCAGTCCGAGACAGGGAGGGAACACAGAAGTCTTC. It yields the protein CASSPRQGGNTEVF. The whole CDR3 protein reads CASSPRQGGNTEVFF.

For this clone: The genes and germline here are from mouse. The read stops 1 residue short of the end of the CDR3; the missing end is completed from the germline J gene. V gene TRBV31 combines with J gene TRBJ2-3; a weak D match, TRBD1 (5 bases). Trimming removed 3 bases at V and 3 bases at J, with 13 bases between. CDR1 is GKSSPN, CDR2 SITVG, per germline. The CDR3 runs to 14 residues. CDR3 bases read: TGTGCCTGGAGCCCCGCAGGGTGGGCAGAAACGCTGTAT. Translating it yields CAWSPAGWAETLY. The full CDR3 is CAWSPAGWAETLYF.

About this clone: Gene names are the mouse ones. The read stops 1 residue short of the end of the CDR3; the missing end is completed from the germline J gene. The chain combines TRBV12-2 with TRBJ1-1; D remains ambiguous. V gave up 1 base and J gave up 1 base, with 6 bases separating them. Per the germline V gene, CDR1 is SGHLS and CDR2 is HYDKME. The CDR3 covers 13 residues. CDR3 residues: CASSLPGNTEVFF. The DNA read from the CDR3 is TGTGCCAGCTCTCTTCCAGGAAACACAGAAGTCTTC.

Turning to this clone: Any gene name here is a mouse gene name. CDR3 sequence: CASSQVGGAETLYF. The sequenced part of the CDR3 DNA is TGTGCCAGCAGCCAAGTTGGGGGTGCAGAAACGCTGTAT. The chain is built from TRBV5 and TRBJ2-3; TRBD2 might be the D (5 bases). The read finishes 1 residue shy of the CDR3 end, and the germline J gene is used to complete it. Trimming removed 1 base from V and 1 base from J, with 6 bases in between. CDR1 is LGHNA, CDR2 YNLKQL, per germline (reference sequence). This CDR3 comprises 14 residues.